This T cell receptor beta chain was captured by sequencing in a study of blood T cells in healthy people across ages. Turning to the study itself: About one barcoded beta molecule was captured per two T cells (by template switching).

Regarding the study as a whole: Estimated diversity that came from one million T cells was considered an underestimate.

A remark on this clonotype: Antigen specificity is unknown.

Together with a sample-barcoded 5' primer, a J-beta primer mix was included in a second PCR lasting about 6 to 12 cycles. CDR3-containing paired-end reads numbered at least 2.5 million in each sample. In TCRdb, the 5' RACE reads were re-called with MiXCR into one record per CDR3 protein. The repertoire consists of 540,000 or so distinct CDR3 sequences, with 27% occurring once and the leading ten covering about 18%. Every sample gave at least 5 micrograms of total RNA when it was extracted. Trimming removed 6 bases from V and 7 bases from J, with 9 bases in between. The CDR3 has 11 residues. The sample was blood. The chain employs TRBV12-3 or TRBV12-4 and TRBJ1-1; D is uncertain. This TCR derives from a woman in her 70s in good health. CDR3 nucleotides: TGTGCCAGCAGCTCGGACGGTGAAGCTTTCTTT. Its translation: CASSSDGEAFF.